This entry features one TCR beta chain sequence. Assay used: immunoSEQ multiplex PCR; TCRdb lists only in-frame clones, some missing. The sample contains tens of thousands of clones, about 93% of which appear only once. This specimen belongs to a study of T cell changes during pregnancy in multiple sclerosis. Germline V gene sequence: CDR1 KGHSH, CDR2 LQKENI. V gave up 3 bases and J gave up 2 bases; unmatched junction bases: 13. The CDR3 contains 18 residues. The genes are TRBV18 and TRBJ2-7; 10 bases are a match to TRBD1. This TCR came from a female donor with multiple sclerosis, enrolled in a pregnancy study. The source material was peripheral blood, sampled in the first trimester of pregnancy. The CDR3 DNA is TGTGCCAGCTCACCTTCGAGGACAGGGGGGAAAGGGACCTACGAGCAGTACTTC. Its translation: CASSPSRTGGKGTYEQYF. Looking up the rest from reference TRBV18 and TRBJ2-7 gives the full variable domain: NAGVMQNPRHLVRRRGQEARLRCSPMKGHSHVYWYRQLPEEGLKFMVYLQKENIIDESGMPKERFSAEFPKEGPSILRIQQVVRGDSAAYFCASSPSRTGGKGTYEQYFGPGTRLTVT.